One and the same sample provided the 30 T cell receptor beta chains below, sequenced in a study of early T cells in non-severe SARS-CoV-2 infection. TCRdb fed the 5' RACE reads into MiXCR, producing one record per CDR3 protein. The top ten hold about 3% of the sample, which has around 61,000 distinct CDR3 sequences, over 10% seen once. The sample taken for sequencing was whole blood. The receptors shown here come from an adult who was a healthcare worker with PCR-confirmed SARS-CoV-2 infection or an uninfected control (not recorded which).

This clonotype was detected ten times or more. J is TRBJ1-4 and V is TRBV19; tentatively, D is TRBD1 (6 bases). Trimming removed 10 bases from V and 0 bases from J, with 12 bases in between. The CDR3 runs 14 residues. Germline CDR1 reads LNHDA; CDR2 reads SQIVND (reference sequence). CDR3 sequence (DNA): TGTGCCACCCGTCGACAGGCAACTAATGAAAAACTGTTTTTT. This sequence encodes CATRRQATNEKLFF.

This clonotype was counted many times. The rearrangement uses TRBV29-1 and TRBJ1-5; D not resolved. The germline V gene has CDR1 SQVTM and CDR2 ANQGSEA. V was shortened by 3 bases and J by 4 bases, with 10 bases between the two germline ends. The CDR3 consists of 13 residues. The CDR3 sequence is CSVDAGGNQPQHF. The CDR3 region has the DNA TGCAGCGTTGACGCGGGTGGGAATCAGCCCCAGCATTTT.

This clonotype was found many times. The genes are TRBV5-1 and TRBJ2-1; 9 bases align to TRBD2. Germline V CDR1 and CDR2: SGHRS, YFSETQ. V lost 3 bases, J lost 4 bases, and 11 bases stayed unmatched. This CDR3 contains 17 residues. CDR3 sequence (DNA): TGCGCCAGCAGCTGGACCGGGACTAGCCTAATGTACAATGAGCAGTTCTTC. Translated, it gives CASSWTGTSLMYNEQFF.

This clonotype was detected many times. The chain joins TRBV12-5 to TRBJ2-1; the D gene is possibly TRBD1 (6 bases). This CDR3 is 15 amino acids long. The ends were cut back, 7 bases at V and 2 bases at J, with 15 bases in the middle. CDR1 LGHNT and CDR2 FRNRAP come from the germline V gene. CDR3 protein: CASAIQGSPYNEQFF. The CDR3 DNA is TGTGCTAGTGCCATCCAGGGGAGCCCCTACAATGAGCAGTTCTTC.

This clonotype was observed a few times. DNA for the CDR3: TGTGCCACCAGCAGAAAACAGGGGCCGCAGCCCCAGCATTTT. It codes for CATSRKQGPQPQHF. The chain carries TRBV15 and TRBJ1-5, with TRBD1 identical over 7 bases. CDR3 length: 14 residues. CDR1 is LNHNV and CDR2 is YYDKDF in the germline V gene (reference sequence). V was clipped by 2 bases and J by 7 bases; unmatched bases: 5.

The genes are TRBV30 and TRBJ2-1; D remains ambiguous. Germline assignment: CDR1 GTSNPN and CDR2 SVGIG (reference sequence). The CDR3 covers 10 residues. Deletions cut 5 bases from V and 10 bases from J, with 9 bases between. The CDR3 DNA sequence: TGTGCCTGGGATAACGGGGAGCAGTTCTTC. This gives the protein CAWDNGEQFF.

This clonotype has a count of ten or more. This sequence joins TRBV7-2 and TRBJ2-2; 14 bases agree with TRBD2. The CDR3 is made up of 18 amino acids. J lost 5 bases, V lost 5 bases, and 10 bases had no gene match. The germline CDR1 and CDR2 sequences are SGHTA and FQGNSA. This CDR3 is CASSQTTSGRAWTGELFF. Written as DNA, the CDR3 is TGTGCCAGCAGCCAAACGACTAGCGGGAGGGCCTGGACCGGGGAGCTGTTTTTT. Together with reference TRBV7-2 and TRBJ2-2, the CDR3 gives the full variable domain: GAGVSQSPSNKVTEKGKDVELRCDPISGHTALYWYRQSLGQGLEFLIYFQGNSAPDKSGLPSDRFSAERTGGSVSTLTIQRTQQEDSAVYLCASSQTTSGRAWTGELFFGEGSRLTVL.

This clonotype has a count of ten or more. V and J are TRBV5-1 and TRBJ2-1, with unresolved D. Trimming removed 4 bases at V and 0 bases at J, with 11 bases between. Germline assignment: CDR1 SGHRS and CDR2 YFSETQ. This CDR3 is built from 15 residues. CDR3 protein: CASSAIVSSYNEQFF. The CDR3 nucleotides are TGCGCCAGCAGCGCTATTGTCAGCTCCTACAATGAGCAGTTCTTC. The complete variable domain, with remaining parts taken from reference TRBV5-1 and TRBJ2-1, reads KAGVTQTPRYLIKTRGQQVTLSCSPISGHRSVSWYQQTPGQGLQFLFEYFSETQRNKGNFPGRFSGRQFSNSRSEMNVSTLELGDSALYLCASSAIVSSYNEQFFGPGTRLTVL.

The J gene is TRBJ2-3, the V gene TRBV5-6, with TRBD1 identical over 9 bases. V shed 5 bases, J shed 6 bases, and the junction held 19 bases outside the gene matches. The germline V gene has CDR1 SGHDT and CDR2 YYEEEE. The CDR3 covers 18 residues. CDR3 sequence reads: CASRRAASGTGLSDTQYF. The CDR3, as DNA: TGTGCCAGCAGGCGAGCAGCCTCCGGGACAGGGCTGTCGGATACGCAGTATTTT.

This clonotype was recorded at least ten times. The chain employs TRBV5-8 and TRBJ1-6; no clear D. The CDR3 consists of 16 residues. The V gene lost 1 base and the J gene lost 7 bases, with 15 bases spanning the gap. Per the germline V gene, CDR1 is SGHTS and CDR2 is YDEGEE. The chain's CDR3 is CASSLPPQASNSPLHF. For the CDR3, the DNA is TGTGCCAGCAGCTTGCCACCCCAGGCATCGAATTCACCCCTCCACTTT. The whole variable domain, filled in from reference TRBV5-8 and TRBJ1-6, reads EAGVTQSPTHLIKTRGQQATLRCSPISGHTSVYWYQQALGLGLQFLLWYDEGEERNRGNFPPRFSGRQFPNYSSELNVNALELEDSALYLCASSLPPQASNSPLHFGNGTRLTVT.

Ten or more counts support this clonotype. This chain uses TRBV20-1 with TRBJ1-2; 8 bases match TRBD1. This CDR3 comprises 13 residues. The germline V gene encodes CDR1 DFQATT and CDR2 SNEGSKA (reference sequence). The V gene end was trimmed by 4 bases and the J gene end by 8 bases; junction bases not matched to a gene: 9. CDR3 residues: CSAKLQGARGYTF. In DNA form, the CDR3 reads TGCAGTGCTAAACTCCAGGGGGCACGAGGCTACACCTTC.

The gene calls are TRBV6-2 or TRBV6-3 and TRBJ1-1, with a tentative D call TRBD1 (6 bases). Germline assignment: CDR1 MNHEY and CDR2 SVGEGT. V lost 2 bases and J lost 5, with 15 bases in between. This CDR3 region has 15 residues. The CDR3 loop reads CASSYNVQGGTEAFF. CDR3 sequence (DNA): TGTGCCAGCAGTTACAACGTACAGGGAGGTACTGAAGCTTTCTTT.

The gene calls are TRBV14 and TRBJ2-1; D may be TRBD2 (5 bases). Germline V gene data show CDR1 as SGHDN and CDR2 as FVKESK. The V end lost 4 bases, the J end lost 4 bases, and 14 bases lay between the germline ends. The CDR3 contains 15 residues. Here the CDR3 reads CASSPFGRVYNEQFF. Written as DNA, the CDR3 is TGTGCCAGCAGCCCTTTTGGGCGGGTTTACAATGAGCAGTTCTTC.

This clonotype showed up many times. This chain joins TRBV28 and TRBJ2-3, with 8 bases matching TRBD2. Looked up from germline, CDR1 is MDHEN and CDR2 is SYDVKM. The CDR3 contains 13 residues. V shed 6 bases, J shed 11 bases, and the junction held 10 bases outside the gene matches. Here the CDR3 reads CASRVAGRKEQYF. The CDR3 DNA follows: TGTGCCAGCAGAGTAGCGGGGCGGAAGGAGCAGTATTTT.

This clonotype was seen ten or more times. CDR3 amino acids: CASSIVDGNNYGYTF. DNA for the CDR3: TGTGCCAGTAGTATAGTTGACGGCAATAACTATGGCTACACCTTC. The rearrangement links TRBV19 to TRBJ1-2, with D unresolved. Trimming left V 1 base short and J 1 base short, with 10 bases between. Per the germline V gene, CDR1 is LNHDA and CDR2 is SQIVND (reference sequence). CDR3 size: 15 residues.

This clonotype has more than one count but fewer than ten. J is TRBJ2-7 and V is TRBV4-1; the D is unclear. The CDR3 consists of 16 residues. The V gene's germline CDR1 is MGHRA and CDR2 YSYEKL. V lost 0 bases and J 5 bases, leaving 17 bases between the germline ends. The CDR3 spells CASSQDLRITGDEQYF. As DNA, the CDR3 is TGCGCCAGCAGCCAAGACTTACGAATAACTGGCGACGAGCAGTACTTC.

The V and J genes are TRBV7-2 and TRBJ1-1; the D gene is possibly TRBD1 (6 bases). CDR1 is SGHTA and CDR2 is FQGNSA in the germline V gene. The CDR3 length is 16 residues. V lost 5 bases, J lost 0 bases, and 16 bases lay in between. In DNA, the CDR3 is TGTGCCAGCAGCCGATGGACAGCCCAAATGAACACTGAAGCTTTCTTT. Amino acids: CASSRWTAQMNTEAFF.

CDR3 amino acids: CATSRPNEKLFF. DNA for the CDR3: TGTGCCACCTCGCGACCTAATGAAAAACTGTTTTTT. J is TRBJ1-4 and V is TRBV11-2; no clear D. The CDR3 extends over 12 amino acids. Trimming left V 10 bases short and J 3 bases short, with 9 bases between. Germline V CDR1 and CDR2: SGHAT, FQNNGV.

The gene calls are TRBV6-4 and TRBJ2-7; 8 bases match TRBD2. This CDR3 has 13 residues. CDR1 is MRHNA, CDR2 SNTAGT, per germline. Trimming took 2 bases from V and 8 from J; bases not matched to a gene: 5. In nucleotides, the CDR3 is TGTGCCAGCAGTGACACGGGGGGGGAAAAGCAGTACTTC. It yields the protein CASSDTGGEKQYF.

The V gene is TRBV6-5, the J gene TRBJ2-2; either TRBD1 or TRBD2 may supply D (5 bases each). Germline V lookup: CDR1 MNHEY, CDR2 SVGAGI. The length of the CDR3 is 17 residues. Trimming took 2 bases from V and 3 from J, leaving 16 bases between them. CDR3 DNA: TGTGCCAGCAGTTACGGGCCAGGGACCAGGGACACCGGGGAGCTGTTTTTT. Its translation is CASSYGPGTRDTGELFF.

DNA of the CDR3: TGTGCCAGCGCCCCGGGACAGGGGACGAACACTGAAGCTTTCTTT. It is translated as CASAPGQGTNTEAFF. The chain links TRBV18 to TRBJ1-1; TRBD1 matches 10 bases. V shed 8 bases, J shed 1 base, and the junction held 7 bases outside the gene matches. Germline loops: CDR1 KGHSH, CDR2 LQKENI. CDR3 length: 15 amino acids.

This clonotype was seen at least ten times. The gene calls are TRBV11-2 and TRBJ2-7, with D possibly matching TRBD2 (5 bases). The germline V gene has CDR1 SGHAT and CDR2 FQNNGV. The CDR3 totals 14 residues. V shed 5 bases and J shed 3 bases, with 14 bases lying between them. CDR3 nucleotide sequence: TGTGCCAGCAGCCTGCTAGGAAGCGGCTACGAGCAGTACTTC. This sequence encodes CASSLLGSGYEQYF.

The rearrangement links TRBV29-1 to TRBJ1-2; weak D call: TRBD1 (6 bases). Trimming removed 7 bases from V and 2 bases from J, with 8 bases in between. CDR3 size: 11 residues. Germline CDR1 is SQVTM and CDR2 is ANQGSEA. The CDR3: CSGTENYGYTF. The CDR3 DNA reads TGCAGCGGGACAGAGAACTATGGCTACACCTTC.

In its sample, this clonotype was seen many times. This sequence joins TRBV2 and TRBJ2-1; 7 bases agree with TRBD2. This CDR3 has 14 amino acids. V gave up 2 bases and J gave up 12 bases; unmatched junction bases: 10. Germline V lookup: CDR1 SNHLY, CDR2 FYNNEI. This CDR3 is CASSEKLGLAVQFF. CDR3 nucleotides: TGTGCCAGCAGTGAAAAACTAGGGCTAGCGGTGCAGTTCTTC. Using reference TRBV2 and TRBJ2-1 for the parts outside the CDR3, the full variable domain is EPEVTQTPSHQVTQMGQEVILRCVPISNHLYFYWYRQILGQKVEFLVSFYNNEISEKSEIFDDQFSVERPDGSNFTLKIRSTKLEDSAMYFCASSEKLGLAVQFFGPGTRLTVL.

This clonotype was counted only a few times. The chain employs TRBV11-3 and TRBJ1-2, with 7 bases aligning to TRBD1. The CDR3 loop spans 18 amino acids. Germline V lookup: CDR1 SGHNT, CDR2 YENEEA. Trimming removed 1 base from V and 2 bases from J; junction bases left unmatched: 13. CDR3 residues: CASSLGGARTGLNYGYTF. CDR3 DNA sequence: TGTGCCAGCAGCTTAGGAGGGGCCCGGACAGGATTAAACTATGGCTACACCTTC. Complete variable domain (other parts from reference TRBV11-3 and TRBJ1-2): EAGVVQSPRYKIIEKKQPVAFWCNPISGHNTLYWYLQNLGQGPELLIRYENEEAVDDSQLPKDRFSAERLKGVDSTLKIQPAELGDSAVYLCASSLGGARTGLNYGYTFGSGTRLTVV.

This clonotype has at least ten counts. The J gene is TRBJ2-7, the V gene TRBV30; 10 bases agree with TRBD2. There are 12 residues in the CDR3. Germline V lookup: CDR1 GTSNPN, CDR2 SVGIG (reference sequence). J lost 4 bases, V lost 4 bases, and 1 base had no gene match. The CDR3 region has the DNA TGTGCCTGGACTAGCGGGAGTTACGAGCAGTACTTC. This gives the protein CAWTSGSYEQYF.

This clonotype was seen more than once but under ten times. The chain employs TRBV7-9 and TRBJ1-3; D call uncertain. The CDR3 is 15 amino acids. The V and J ends lost 1 base and 1 base respectively, with 8 bases between them. From germline, CDR1 is SEHNR and CDR2 FQNEAQ (reference sequence). CDR3 in DNA: TGTGCCAGCAGCTTAGTTGGGTCTTCTGGAAACACCATATATTTT. This sequence encodes CASSLVGSSGNTIYF.

This clonotype was observed a few times. The chain has TRBV20-1 and TRBJ2-1; D unresolved. The CDR3 length is 14 residues. CDR1 DFQATT and CDR2 SNEGSKA come from the germline V gene (reference sequence). The V end lost 6 bases, the J end lost 2 bases, and 14 bases lay between the germline ends. In nucleotides, the CDR3 is TGCAGTGCCATTTGGGGTGCAGCCTACAATGAGCAGTTCTTC. It translates to CSAIWGAAYNEQFF.

The chain joins TRBV11-1 to TRBJ1-1; 8 bases are shared with TRBD1. The V gene's germline CDR1 is SGHAT and CDR2 FQDESV (reference sequence). The V gene end was trimmed by 4 bases and the J gene end by 0 bases; junction bases not matched to a gene: 7. The CDR3 runs to 16 residues. CDR3 protein: CASSSGTGIMNTEAFF. CDR3 DNA: TGTGCCAGCAGCTCTGGGACAGGAATCATGAACACTGAAGCTTTCTTT.

This chain uses TRBV28 with TRBJ2-1; 7 bases agree with TRBD2. The CDR3 runs to 12 residues. Germline-derived CDR1 and CDR2 are MDHEN and SYDVKM. The CDR3 is CASGRVRDEQFF. CDR3 DNA: TGTGCTTCGGGGAGGGTTCGGGATGAGCAGTTCTTC.